These T cell receptor beta chains were read from a single sample in a study of T cell changes during pregnancy in multiple sclerosis. Measured with immunoSEQ multiplex PCR; TCRdb has only the in-frame clones, and not every one. The sample lists 35,000 to 50,000 clones, roughly nine tenths occurring once. This specimen was CD4+ T cells from peripheral blood mononuclear cells, taken after pregnancy. These TCRs come from a female donor with multiple sclerosis, enrolled in a pregnancy study. CDR3s include the opening cysteine and the closing phenylalanine or tryptophan. The order of the fields is D gene, clone size, J gene, V gene, CDR3 DNA, CDR3 protein. D genes are given only for firm matches. Where a row states a size, it is once, few, many or the class of an expanded clone; other rows omit it.

TRBD2,many,TRBJ2-7,TRBV7-2,TGTGCCAGCAGCCGGACTAGCGGTACCTACGAGCAGTACTTC,CASSRTSGTYEQYF
.,once,TRBJ2-5,TRBV5-4,TGTGCCAGCAGCCAACGGACAGAGCAAGAGACCCAGTACTTC,CASSQRTEQETQYF
TRBD1,.,TRBJ1-5,TRBV19,TGTGCCAGTACCCTTTCTAGGGGGCAGGGGCCCCAGCATTTT,CASTLSRGQGPQHF
TRBD1,.,TRBJ2-7,TRBV6-5,TGTGCCAGCAGTTGGGGGACAGGGTTCCGCGAGCAGTACTTC,CASSWGTGFREQYF
TRBD2,.,TRBJ2-4,TRBV30,TGTGCCTCCTCACTAGCGGGAAAAAACATTCAGTACTTC,CASSLAGKNIQYF
TRBD1,.,TRBJ2-1,TRBV4-2,TGTGCCAGCAGCCAAGAGAGGGGGCTCCTCAGGGATGAGCAGTTCTTC,CASSQERGLLRDEQFF
.,.,TRBJ1-1,TRBV11-2,TGTGCCAGCAGCTTAAACTACGAAGTAGAAGCTTTCTTT,CASSLNYEVEAFF
.,.,TRBJ1-1,TRBV10-1,TGCGCCAGCAGTGAGTCAGTCCCAGGGGAAGCTTTCTTT,CASSESVPGEAFF
.,.,TRBJ1-2,TRBV28,TGTGCCAGCATAACAGGGCCAGATAACTATGGCTACACCTTC,CASITGPDNYGYTF
TRBD2,.,TRBJ2-3,TRBV29-1,TGCAGCGTTGATGGGGTAGCGGGAGTCCCAGATACGCAGTATTTT,CSVDGVAGVPDTQYF
.,.,TRBJ2-3,TRBV7-3,TGTGCCAGCAGCCCTCACCCTGCAGGGCTCCGCGGTGATACGCAGTATTTT,CASSPHPAGLRGDTQYF
TRBD2,.,TRBJ2-1,TRBV29-1,TGCAGCGTTGAAGCCGGGACTAGAAACAATGAGCAGTTCTTC,CSVEAGTRNNEQFF
TRBD1,.,TRBJ2-7,TRBV7-2,TGTGCCAGCAGCCCATGGACAGGGGGGTACGAGCAGTACTTC,CASSPWTGGYEQYF